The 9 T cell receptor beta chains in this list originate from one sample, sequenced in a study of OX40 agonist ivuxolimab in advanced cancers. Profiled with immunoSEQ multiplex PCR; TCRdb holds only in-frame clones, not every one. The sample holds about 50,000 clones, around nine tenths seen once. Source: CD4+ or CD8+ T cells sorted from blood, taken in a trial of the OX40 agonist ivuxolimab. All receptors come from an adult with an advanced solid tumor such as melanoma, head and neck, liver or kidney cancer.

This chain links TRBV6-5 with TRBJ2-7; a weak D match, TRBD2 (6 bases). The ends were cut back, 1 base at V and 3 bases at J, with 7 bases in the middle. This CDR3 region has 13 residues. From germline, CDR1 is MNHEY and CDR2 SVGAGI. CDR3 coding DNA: TGTGCCAGCAGTTACTTGGGGGGCTACGAGCAGTACTTC. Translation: CASSYLGGYEQYF.

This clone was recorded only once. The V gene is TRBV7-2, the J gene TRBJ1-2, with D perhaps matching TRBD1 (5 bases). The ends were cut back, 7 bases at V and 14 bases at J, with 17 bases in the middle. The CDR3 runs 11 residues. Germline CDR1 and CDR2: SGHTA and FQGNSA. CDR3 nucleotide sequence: TGTGCCAGCACCTTCGGGGGGGGTTTGACCTTC. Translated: CASTFGGGLTF. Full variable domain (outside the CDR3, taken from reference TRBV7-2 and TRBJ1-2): GAGVSQSPSNKVTEKGKDVELRCDPISGHTALYWYRQSLGQGLEFLIYFQGNSAPDKSGLPSDRFSAERTGGSVSTLTIQRTQQEDSAVYLCASTFGGGLTFGSGTRLTVV.

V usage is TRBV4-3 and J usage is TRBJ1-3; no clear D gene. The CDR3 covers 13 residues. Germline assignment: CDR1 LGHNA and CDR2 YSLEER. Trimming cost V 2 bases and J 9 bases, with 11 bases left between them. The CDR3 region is CASSQRKVSTIYF. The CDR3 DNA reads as TGCGCCAGCAGCCAAAGAAAGGTTTCCACCATATATTTT.

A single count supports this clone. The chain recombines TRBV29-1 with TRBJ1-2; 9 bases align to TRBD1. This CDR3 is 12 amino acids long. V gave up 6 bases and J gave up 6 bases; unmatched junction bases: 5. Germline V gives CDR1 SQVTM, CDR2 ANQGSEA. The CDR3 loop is CSVDRDRDGYTF. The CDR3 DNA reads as TGCAGCGTCGACCGGGACAGGGATGGCTACACCTTC.

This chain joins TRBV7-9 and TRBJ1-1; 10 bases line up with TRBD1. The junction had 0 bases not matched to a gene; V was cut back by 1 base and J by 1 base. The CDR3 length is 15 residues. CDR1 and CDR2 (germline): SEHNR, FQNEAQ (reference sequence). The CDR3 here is CASSLGQGANTEAFF. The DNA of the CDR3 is TGTGCCAGCAGCTTAGGACAGGGGGCGAACACTGAAGCTTTCTTT.

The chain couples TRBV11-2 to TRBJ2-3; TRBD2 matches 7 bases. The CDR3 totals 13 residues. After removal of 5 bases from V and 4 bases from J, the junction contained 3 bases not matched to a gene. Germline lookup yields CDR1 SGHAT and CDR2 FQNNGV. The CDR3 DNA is TGTGCCAGCAGCCTAAGCGGGGCAGATACGCAGTATTTT. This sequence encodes CASSLSGADTQYF.

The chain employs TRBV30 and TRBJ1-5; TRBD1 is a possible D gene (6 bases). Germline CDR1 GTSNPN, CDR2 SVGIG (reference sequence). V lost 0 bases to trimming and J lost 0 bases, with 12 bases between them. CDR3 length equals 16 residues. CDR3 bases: TGTGCCTGGAGTGTTGCGGGGGCCTATAGCAATCAGCCCCAGCATTTT. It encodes CAWSVAGAYSNQPQHF. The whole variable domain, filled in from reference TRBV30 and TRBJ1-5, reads SQTIHQWPATLVQPVGSPLSLECTVEGTSNPNLYWYRQAAGRGLQLLFYSVGIGQISSEVPQNLSASRPQDRQFILSSKKLLLSDSGFYLCAWSVAGAYSNQPQHFGDGTRLSIL.

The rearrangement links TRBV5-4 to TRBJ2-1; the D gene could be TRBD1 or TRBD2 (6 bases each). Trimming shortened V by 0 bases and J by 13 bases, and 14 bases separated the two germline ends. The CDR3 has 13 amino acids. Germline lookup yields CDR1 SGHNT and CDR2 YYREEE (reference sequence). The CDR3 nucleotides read TGTGCCAGCAGCTTGGAAGGGGGGCTACGTCAGTTCTTC. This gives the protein CASSLEGGLRQFF.

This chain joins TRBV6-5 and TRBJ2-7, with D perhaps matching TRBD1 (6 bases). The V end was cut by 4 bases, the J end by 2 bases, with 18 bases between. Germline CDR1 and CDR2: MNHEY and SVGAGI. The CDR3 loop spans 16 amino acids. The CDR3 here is CASSSLQGRRTYEQYF. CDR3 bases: TGTGCCAGCAGTTCCTTACAGGGCCGAAGGACCTACGAGCAGTACTTC.